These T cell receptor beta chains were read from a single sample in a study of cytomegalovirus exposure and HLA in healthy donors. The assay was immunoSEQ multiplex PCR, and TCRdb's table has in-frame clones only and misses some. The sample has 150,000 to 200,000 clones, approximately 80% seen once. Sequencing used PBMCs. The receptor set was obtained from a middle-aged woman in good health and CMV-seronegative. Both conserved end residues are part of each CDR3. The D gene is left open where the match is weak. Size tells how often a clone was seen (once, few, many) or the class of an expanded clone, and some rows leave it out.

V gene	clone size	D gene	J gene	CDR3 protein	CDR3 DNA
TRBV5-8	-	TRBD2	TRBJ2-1	CASSLARTSGSRAEQFF	TGTGCCAGCAGCTTGGCCCGGACTAGCGGGAGTCGAGCAGAGCAGTTCTTC
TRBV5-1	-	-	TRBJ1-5	CASSLKTDQPQHF	TGCGCCAGCAGCTTGAAAACAGATCAGCCCCAGCATTTT
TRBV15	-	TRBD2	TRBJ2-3	CATSREQGGLAGVRYF	TGTGCCACCAGCAGAGAACAGGGGGGACTAGCGGGTGTGAGGTATTTT
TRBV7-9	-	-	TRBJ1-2	CSSTYPGGGDGYTF	TGTTCCAGCACCTACCCGGGGGGAGGCGATGGCTACACCTTC
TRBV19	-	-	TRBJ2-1	CASSILANGGNEQFF	TGTGCCAGTAGTATTTTAGCTAACGGGGGCAATGAGCAGTTCTTC
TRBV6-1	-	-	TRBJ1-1	CASSDTEGSAGTEAFF	TGTGCCAGCAGTGATACGGAAGGAAGCGCCGGCACTGAAGCTTTCTTT
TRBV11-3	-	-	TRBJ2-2	CASSPTVRAGELFF	TGTGCCAGCAGCCCGACGGTCAGGGCCGGGGAGCTGTTTTTT
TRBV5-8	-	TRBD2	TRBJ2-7	CASSLAGTSGTYEQYF	TGTGCCAGCAGCTTGGCCGGGACTAGCGGAACCTACGAGCAGTACTTC
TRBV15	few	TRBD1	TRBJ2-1	CATSSPGQNDEQFF	TGTGCCACCAGCAGTCCGGGACAGAACGATGAGCAGTTCTTC
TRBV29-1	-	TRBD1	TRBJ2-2	CSVEMGTGASNTGELFF	TGCAGCGTTGAGATGGGGACAGGGGCCTCTAACACCGGGGAGCTGTTTTTT